What follows are 32 T cell receptor beta chains derived from one specimen sequenced in a study of cytomegalovirus exposure and HLA in healthy donors. Researchers ran the PCR with 60 Vbeta and 13 Jbeta primers. This table comes from immunoSEQ multiplex PCR, and its TCRdb copy is limited to in-frame clones, with some not included. The sample includes under 250,000 clones, roughly 88% of them seen just once. Specimen: PBMCs. The receptors stem from a boy between 2 and 10 years old in good health and CMV-seronegative.

The chain recombines TRBV19 with TRBJ2-1, with D perhaps TRBD2 (6 bases). CDR1 LNHDA and CDR2 SQIVND come from the germline V gene (reference sequence). Trimming took 1 base from V and 4 from J, leaving 11 bases between them. The CDR3 covers 15 residues. CDR3 residues: CASSIGGNEYNEQFF. CDR3 nucleotide sequence: TGTGCCAGTAGTATAGGCGGGAACGAGTACAATGAGCAGTTCTTC.

This chain links TRBV4-2 with TRBJ2-7, with D perhaps TRBD2 (5 bases). Trimming pared 1 base from V and 5 bases from J, leaving 9 bases between. The CDR3 length is 13 residues. The V gene's germline CDR1 is LGHNA and CDR2 YNFKEQ. The CDR3 reads CASSQALAHEQYF. The CDR3 coding sequence is TGTGCCAGCAGCCAAGCCCTAGCCCACGAGCAGTACTTC.

The rearrangement uses TRBV4-2 and TRBJ1-5; TRBD1 aligns across 9 bases. With V trimmed by 5 bases and J by 6 bases, 14 bases remained unmatched. The CDR3 loop spans 17 amino acids. CDR1 and CDR2 (germline): LGHNA, YNFKEQ. CDR3 region: CASSVLTTGGDTQPQHF. The CDR3 DNA reads TGTGCCAGCAGCGTTCTTACGACAGGGGGGGATACTCAGCCCCAGCATTTT.

The V call is TRBV19, the J call TRBJ1-6; 7 nucleotides agree with TRBD1. Germline V gene sequence: CDR1 LNHDA, CDR2 SQIVND (reference sequence). Unmatched junction bases numbered 6, after V lost 4 bases and J lost 3 bases. The CDR3 runs to 16 residues. In DNA form, the CDR3 reads TGTGCCAGTAGTACCCCAAACAGGGGCTATAATTCACCCCTCCACTTT. This sequence encodes CASSTPNRGYNSPLHF.

CDR3 protein: CASSLLPTSVSYEQYF. The CDR3 DNA follows: TGTGCCAGCAGTTTACTCCCCACTAGCGTCTCCTACGAGCAGTACTTC. This sequence joins TRBV27 and TRBJ2-7; 7 bases line up with TRBD2. Trimming at V came to 2 bases and at J to 0 bases, leaving 7 bases not matched to a gene. Per germline, CDR1 MNHEY and CDR2 SMNVEV (reference sequence). The CDR3 has 16 residues.

The chain uses TRBV27 and TRBJ2-1; 10 bases align to TRBD1. The CDR3 is made up of 17 amino acids. Germline lookup yields CDR1 MNHEY and CDR2 SMNVEV (reference sequence). The V segment lost 2 bases and the J segment 3 bases; nucleotides outside the gene matches: 7. The CDR3 DNA is TGTGCCAGCAGTTTAGGAGGGACAGGGGTTAACTACAATGAGCAGTTCTTC. This gives the protein CASSLGGTGVNYNEQFF.

The chain joins TRBV9 to TRBJ1-2, with 8 bases lining up with TRBD1. V shed 3 bases, J shed 7 bases, and the junction held 8 bases outside the gene matches. CDR1 is SGDLS and CDR2 is YYNGEE in the germline V gene. The CDR3 covers 14 residues. Here the CDR3 reads CASSAQTGDRGYTF. The CDR3 DNA follows: TGTGCCAGCAGCGCCCAGACAGGGGATCGTGGCTACACCTTC. The full variable domain, completed using reference TRBV9 and TRBJ1-2, is DSGVTQTPKHLITATGQRVTLRCSPRSGDLSVYWYQQSLDQGLQFLIQYYNGEERAKGNILERFSAQQFPDLHSELNLSSLELGDSALYFCASSAQTGDRGYTFGSGTRLTVV.

The CDR3 sequence is CASSDRLLAGEQETQYF. CDR3 sequence (DNA): TGTGCCAGCAGTGATCGTCTTTTAGCGGGGGAACAAGAGACCCAGTACTTC. The chain joins TRBV2 to TRBJ2-5, with 9 bases aligning to TRBD2. Germline trimming cut 3 bases from V and 2 bases from J; bases unmatched to any gene: 10. The CDR3 spans 17 residues. Germline V CDR1 and CDR2: SNHLY, FYNNEI.

This chain uses TRBV9 with TRBJ2-5; 8 bases are a match to TRBD2. Trimming took 2 bases from V and 5 from J; bases not matched to a gene: 8. This CDR3 region has 15 residues. Germline V gives CDR1 SGDLS, CDR2 YYNGEE. CDR3 sequence reads: CASSVGGALGETQYF. CDR3 in DNA: TGTGCCAGCAGCGTCGGGGGGGCCTTAGGGGAGACCCAGTACTTC.

V usage is TRBV20-1 and J usage is TRBJ1-1; tentative D call: TRBD1 (6 bases). Trimming shortened V by 6 bases and J by 11 bases, and 13 bases separated the two germline ends. The CDR3 has 10 amino acids. In germline, CDR1 is DFQATT, CDR2 SNEGSKA (reference sequence). CDR3 DNA sequence: TGCAGTGCAGGGGGGGACGGGGCTTTCTTT. Its protein is CSAGGDGAFF.

The V gene is TRBV2, the J gene TRBJ2-3, with D possibly TRBD2 on 6 matching bases. Trimming pared 9 bases from V and 8 bases from J, leaving 18 bases between. CDR1 and CDR2 from the germline V gene are SNHLY and FYNNEI. This CDR3 comprises 13 residues. The CDR3 loop is CASAGPAPGTQYF. The CDR3 DNA is TGTGCCAGTGCGGGGCCAGCGCCAGGTACGCAGTATTTT. Filled out from reference TRBV2 and TRBJ2-3, the complete variable domain reads EPEVTQTPSHQVTQMGQEVILRCVPISNHLYFYWYRQILGQKVEFLVSFYNNEISEKSEIFDDQFSVERPDGSNFTLKIRSTKLEDSAMYFCASAGPAPGTQYFGPGTRLTVL.

The V gene is TRBV4-1, the J gene TRBJ2-1; D possibly corresponds to TRBD2 (5 bases). Trimming shortened V by 0 bases and J by 9 bases, and 18 bases separated the two germline ends. The V gene's germline CDR1 is MGHRA and CDR2 YSYEKL. There are 16 residues in the CDR3. As DNA, the CDR3 is TGCGCCAGCAGCCAAGATCATGGGAGCGCGGGTACTGAGCAGTTCTTC. It translates to CASSQDHGSAGTEQFF.

The chain uses TRBV7-6 and TRBJ2-3; TRBD1 aligns across 8 bases. The CDR3 contains 16 residues. Germline loops: CDR1 SGHVS, CDR2 FNYEAQ. V gave up 4 bases and J gave up 5 bases; unmatched junction bases: 11. The CDR3 nucleotides read TGTGCCAGCAGCTCGACGCATTGCAGGGGGCTAGATACGCAGTATTTT. It translates to CASSSTHCRGLDTQYF.

The rearrangement links TRBV27 to TRBJ2-5; no clear D. In germline, CDR1 is MNHEY, CDR2 SMNVEV (reference sequence). V was cut by 5 bases and J by 5 bases, with 12 bases left in between. The CDR3 is made up of 13 amino acids. Written as DNA, the CDR3 is TGTGCCAGCAGTACGGTCGAATGGGAGACCCAGTACTTC. Translated, it gives CASSTVEWETQYF.

The V call is TRBV19, the J call TRBJ2-5, with 10 bases aligning to TRBD2. V lost 2 bases and J lost 4; bases outside the gene matches: 7. Looked up from germline, CDR1 is LNHDA and CDR2 is SQIVND (reference sequence). The CDR3 has 16 amino acids. The CDR3 nucleotides read TGTGCCAGTAGTATATGGTCTAGCGGGAGTCGAGAGACCCAGTACTTC. This gives the protein CASSIWSSGSRETQYF. Using reference TRBV19 and TRBJ2-5 for the parts outside the CDR3, the full variable domain is DGGITQSPKYLFRKEGQNVTLSCEQNLNHDAMYWYRQDPGQGLRLIYYSQIVNDFQKGDIAEGYSVSREKKESFPLTVTSAQKNPTAFYLCASSIWSSGSRETQYFGPGTRLLVL.

The chain combines TRBV5-6 with TRBJ1-6; TRBD1 is a possible D gene (6 bases). The length of the CDR3 is 12 residues. The germline V and J ends were trimmed by 7 bases and 9 bases, with 11 bases remaining between them. The germline V gene encodes CDR1 SGHDT and CDR2 YYEEEE. CDR3 DNA: TGTGCCAGCCGGGAGGGGGGTTCACCCCTCCACTTT. This codes for CASREGGSPLHF.

CDR3 residues: CASSLGRAGANVLTF. The DNA for the CDR3 is TGTGCCAGCAGCTTGGGTCGGGCTGGGGCCAACGTCCTGACTTTC. The J gene is TRBJ2-6, the V gene TRBV5-8; no reliable D call. Germline V gene sequence: CDR1 SGHTS, CDR2 YDEGEE. Trimming took off 0 bases at V and 2 bases at J, with 6 bases between the two ends. The CDR3 is 15 residues long.

The V gene is TRBV6-1, the J gene TRBJ2-1; 14 bases match TRBD2. Germline CDR1 and CDR2: MNHNS and SASEGT. Trimming at V came to 7 bases and at J to 4 bases, leaving 3 bases not matched to a gene. There are 15 residues in the CDR3. The CDR3 loop is CASIGTSGSYNEQFF. DNA of the CDR3: TGTGCCAGCATCGGGACTAGCGGGAGTTACAATGAGCAGTTCTTC.

This chain links TRBV10-3 with TRBJ1-2, with 9 bases fitting TRBD1. The CDR3 length is 13 residues. J was trimmed by 4 bases and V by 9 bases; bases with no gene match: 6. The germline gives CDR1 ENHRY, CDR2 SYGVKD. The CDR3 region has the DNA TGTGCCATAGGACAGGGGATCGCCTATGGCTACACCTTC. It is translated as CAIGQGIAYGYTF.

V gene TRBV6-1 combines with J gene TRBJ2-2; maybe TRBD1 (6 bases). Germline assignment: CDR1 MNHNS and CDR2 SASEGT. Trimming pared 4 bases from V and 0 bases from J, leaving 9 bases between. The CDR3 length is 15 residues. The CDR3 loop is CASSAWDTNTGELFF. CDR3 DNA: TGTGCCAGCAGTGCCTGGGACACGAACACCGGGGAGCTGTTTTTT.

The chain combines TRBV6-1 with TRBJ1-5; 7 nucleotides agree with TRBD1. CDR3 length: 15 residues. CDR1 and CDR2 (germline): MNHNS, SASEGT. V lost 6 bases and J lost 4; bases outside the gene matches: 9. This CDR3 is CASRGLDRPNQPQHF. The CDR3 DNA sequence: TGTGCCAGCAGGGGACTGGACAGGCCTAATCAGCCCCAGCATTTT.

This clone was found a few times. The V gene is TRBV5-6, the J gene TRBJ2-3, with 8 bases aligning to TRBD2. Looked up from germline, CDR1 is SGHDT and CDR2 is YYEEEE. V trimming: 2 bases; J trimming: 0 bases; junction bases outside the gene matches: 8. This CDR3 contains 17 residues. The CDR3 DNA is TGTGCCAGCAGCTTAGCGGGGGAACTCACTAGCACAGATACGCAGTATTTT. Translated: CASSLAGELTSTDTQYF.

This rearrangement joins TRBV23-1 to TRBJ1-5; D is unresolved. TRBV23-1 is annotated as an ORF whose role is uncertain. V gave up 8 bases and J gave up 6 bases, with 17 bases separating them. The CDR3 sequence is 14 residues long. CDR3 loop: CASGGRGEGQPQHF. For the CDR3, the DNA is TGCGCCAGCGGCGGACGCGGGGAAGGTCAGCCCCAGCATTTT.

This chain joins TRBV6-1 and TRBJ1-1, with no clear D. Germline loops: CDR1 MNHNS, CDR2 SASEGT. V lost 5 bases and J lost 1, with 5 bases in between. The CDR3 length is 12 residues. In DNA, the CDR3 is TGTGCCAGCAGTCGCAGGAACACTGAAGCTTTCTTT. Its translation is CASSRRNTEAFF.

J is TRBJ2-2 and V is TRBV5-8; TRBD2 matches 7 bases. The CDR3 totals 13 residues. Germline lookup yields CDR1 SGHTS and CDR2 YDEGEE. Losses at the gene ends were 2 bases for V and 5 bases for J; bases not matched to a gene: 0. The DNA for the CDR3 is TGTGCCAGCAGCTTCGGGGGGACCGGGGAGCTGTTTTTT. Translation gives CASSFGGTGELFF.

The V and J genes are TRBV2 and TRBJ2-7, with 7 bases matching TRBD2. V trimming: 4 bases; J trimming: 0 bases; junction bases outside the gene matches: 3. Looked up from germline, CDR1 is SNHLY and CDR2 is FYNNEI. The CDR3 loop spans 14 amino acids. In DNA, the CDR3 is TGTGCCAGCAGTGGACTAGCAGCCTCCTACGAGCAGTACTTC. Amino acid sequence: CASSGLAASYEQYF. Supplemented by reference TRBV2 and TRBJ2-7, the full variable domain reads EPEVTQTPSHQVTQMGQEVILRCVPISNHLYFYWYRQILGQKVEFLVSFYNNEISEKSEIFDDQFSVERPDGSNFTLKIRSTKLEDSAMYFCASSGLAASYEQYFGPGTRLTVT.

The V gene is TRBV30, the J gene TRBJ2-7; TRBD2 aligns across 7 bases. CDR1 and CDR2 (germline): GTSNPN, SVGIG (reference sequence). There are 14 residues in the CDR3. The junction had 9 bases not matched to a gene; V was cut back by 4 bases and J by 3 bases. The CDR3 region is CAWTKREKYYEQYF. The CDR3 DNA sequence: TGTGCCTGGACTAAGCGGGAAAAATACTACGAGCAGTACTTC.

V gene TRBV7-9 combines with J gene TRBJ2-7; TRBD1 might be the D (5 bases). V shed 1 base and J shed 6 bases, with 7 bases lying between them. This CDR3 comprises 12 residues. CDR1 is SEHNR, CDR2 FQNEAQ, per germline (reference sequence). This chain's CDR3 is CASSLVGPEQYF. CDR3 coding DNA: TGTGCCAGCAGCTTAGTGGGGCCCGAGCAGTACTTC.

The chain joins TRBV4-1 to TRBJ2-7; 12 positions agree with TRBD2. This CDR3 has 14 residues. CDR1 and CDR2 (germline): MGHRA, YSYEKL. V dropped 3 bases and J dropped 5; count of bases not matched to a gene: 2. The CDR3 DNA is TGCGCCAGCAGCCAGACTAGCGGGAGCGACGAGCAGTACTTC. The encoded protein is CASSQTSGSDEQYF.

The chain joins TRBV14 to TRBJ1-1, with TRBD1 matching over 7 bases. Germline V lookup: CDR1 SGHDN, CDR2 FVKESK. This CDR3 has 14 residues. J was trimmed by 4 bases and V by 4 bases; bases with no gene match: 6. The CDR3 coding sequence is TGTGCCAGCAGCCTAACGAACAGGGGCACTGAAGCTTTCTTT. This gives the protein CASSLTNRGTEAFF.

This rearrangement joins TRBV2 to TRBJ1-2; D not certain. Germline CDR1 is SNHLY and CDR2 is FYNNEI. The CDR3 contains 14 residues. V was shortened by 6 bases and J by 1 base, with 12 bases between the two germline ends. The CDR3 spells CASRPPGVNYGYTF. The CDR3 bases are TGTGCCAGCAGGCCCCCGGGAGTTAACTATGGCTACACCTTC.

V is TRBV7-3 and J is TRBJ2-3; tentatively, D is TRBD1 (5 bases). The CDR3 totals 15 residues. V was pared by 1 base and J by 5 bases, with 13 bases between. The germline CDR1 and CDR2 sequences are SGHTA and FQGTGA. CDR3: CASSLNSGAIDTQYF. In nucleotides, the CDR3 is TGTGCCAGCAGCTTAAACTCTGGGGCCATAGATACGCAGTATTTT.